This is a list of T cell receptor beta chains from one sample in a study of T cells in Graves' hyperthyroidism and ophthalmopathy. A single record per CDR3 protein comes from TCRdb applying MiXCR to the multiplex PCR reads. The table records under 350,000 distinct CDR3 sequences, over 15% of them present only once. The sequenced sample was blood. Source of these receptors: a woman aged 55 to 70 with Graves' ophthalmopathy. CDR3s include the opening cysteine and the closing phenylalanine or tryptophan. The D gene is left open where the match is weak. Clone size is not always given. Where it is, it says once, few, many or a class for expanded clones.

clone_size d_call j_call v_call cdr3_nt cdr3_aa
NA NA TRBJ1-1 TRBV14 TGTGCCAGCAGCCAAATGCCGGGACCCGCGATCACTGAAGCTTTCTTT CASSQMPGPAITEAFF
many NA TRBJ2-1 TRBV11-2 TGTGCCAGCAGCTTGGGCCCGAGTGGCTACAATGAGCAGTTCTTC CASSLGPSGYNEQFF
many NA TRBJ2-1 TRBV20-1 TGCAGTGCTAGAGGGTTTGCGCGGGCTACGACGGAGCAGTTCTTC CSARGFARATTEQFF
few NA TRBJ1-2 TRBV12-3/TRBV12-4 TGTGCCAGCAGTTTATTGTCCCCGAGGGGCTACACCTTC CASSLLSPRGYTF
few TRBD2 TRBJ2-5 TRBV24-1 TGTGCCACCAGTCCCGGGACTAGCGGGGGACAAGAGACCCAGTACTTC CATSPGTSGGQETQYF
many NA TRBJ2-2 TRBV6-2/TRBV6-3 TGTGCCAGCAGCCTAACCCCCGGAGGGTCCACCGGGGAGCTGTTTTTT CASSLTPGGSTGELFF
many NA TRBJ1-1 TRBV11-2 TGTGCCAGCAGCTTAGATACTTTGGGTATGAACACTGAAGCTTTCTTT CASSLDTLGMNTEAFF
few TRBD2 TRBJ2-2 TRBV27 TGTGCCAGCAGTTTAGAGATATCGACTAGCTACACCGGGGAGCTGTTTTTT CASSLEISTSYTGELFF
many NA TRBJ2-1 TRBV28 TGTGCCAGCAGTTTGTCAGTCTACAATGAGCAGTTCTTC CASSLSVYNEQFF
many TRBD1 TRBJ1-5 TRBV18 TGTGCCAGCTCAAACGGACAGGGGGCCTCCAATCAGCCCCAGCATTTT CASSNGQGASNQPQHF
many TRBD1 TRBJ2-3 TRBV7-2 TGTGCCACCACCCTTGGGACAGGCCTTGGAGATACGCAGTATTTT CATTLGTGLGDTQYF
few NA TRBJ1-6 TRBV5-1 TGCGCCAGCAGCTCCTTACAGGGAACCAATTCACCCCTCCACTTT CASSSLQGTNSPLHF
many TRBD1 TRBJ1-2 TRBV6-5 TGTGCCAGCAGTTACCCGGGACAGGGCTATGGCTACACCTTC CASSYPGQGYGYTF
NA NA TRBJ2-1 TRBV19 TGTGCCAGCTCCCCTAGGTACAATGAGCAGTTCTTC CASSPRYNEQFF
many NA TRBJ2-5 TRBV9 TGTGCCAGCAGCGTATGGCAGACCCAAGAGACCCAGTACTTC CASSVWQTQETQYF
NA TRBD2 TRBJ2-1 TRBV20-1 TGCAGTGCTTACGGGACTAGCGGGAGATTAGGCAATGAGCAGTTCTTC CSAYGTSGRLGNEQFF
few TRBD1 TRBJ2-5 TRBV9 TGTGCCAGCAGCGTGCGGCAGGGGGAACAAGAGACCCAGTACTTC CASSVRQGEQETQYF
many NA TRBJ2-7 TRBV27 TGTGCCAGCGGCGTCGGCAGAATAACCTACGAGCAGTACTTC CASGVGRITYEQYF
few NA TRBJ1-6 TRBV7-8 TGTGCCAGCAGCCTCAGCACAGGTGATAATTCACCCCTCCACTTT CASSLSTGDNSPLHF
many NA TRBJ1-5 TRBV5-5 TGTGCCAGCAGCTTGGCCGGGTATAATCAGCCCCAGCATTTT CASSLAGYNQPQHF
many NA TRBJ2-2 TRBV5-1 TGCGCCAGCAGCTCGGGCGGGGGCCCGAACACCGGGGAGCTGTTTTTT CASSSGGGPNTGELFF
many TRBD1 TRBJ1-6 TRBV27 TGTGCCAGCAGTTTATCCAGGGACAGTAATTCACCCCTCCACTTT CASSLSRDSNSPLHF
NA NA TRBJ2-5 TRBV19 TGTGCCAGTAGTATCACGACGGGCCCCACCGGAGAGACCCAGTACTTC CASSITTGPTGETQYF
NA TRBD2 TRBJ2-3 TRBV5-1 TGCGCCAGCAGCTCGGGGACTAGCGGCAGCACAGATACGCAGTATTTT CASSSGTSGSTDTQYF
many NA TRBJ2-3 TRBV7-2 TGTGCCAGCAGAGCCCCGGAGGGCCGGGGCACAGATACGCAGTATTTT CASRAPEGRGTDTQYF
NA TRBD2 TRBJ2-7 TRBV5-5 TGTGCCAGCAGCTGGGGGGGGGACCCCTACGAGCAGTACTTC CASSWGGDPYEQYF
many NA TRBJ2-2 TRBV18 TGTGCCAGCTCACCACCTCAGAGGGCCGGGGAGCTGTTTTTT CASSPPQRAGELFF
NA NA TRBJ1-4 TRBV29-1 TGCAGCGTTGATGAGGGAAATGAAAAACTGTTTTTT CSVDEGNEKLFF
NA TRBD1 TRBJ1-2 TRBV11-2 TGTGCCAGCAGCCCCGGGGACAGGATCAACTATGGCTACACCTTC CASSPGDRINYGYTF
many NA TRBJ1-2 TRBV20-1 TGCAGTGCTGAGGATGCGGATGGCTACACCTTC CSAEDADGYTF